This T cell receptor beta chain was recovered during a study of T-cell reconstitution after alpha-beta-depleted transplantation in children. As it was prepared, the TCRbeta library received unique molecular identifiers. TCRdb analysed the PCR reads with MiXCR anew, one entry per CDR3 protein. The sample shows about 900,000 distinct CDR3 sequences, roughly 29% of them seen only once. The length of the CDR3 is 13 residues. V was shortened by 5 bases and J by 0 bases, with 7 bases between the two germline ends. Germline V gene sequence: CDR1 DFQATT, CDR2 SNEGSKA (reference sequence). The sample in question was PBMCs, mostly from graft donor cells, obtained 360 days after TCRalphabeta/CD19-depleted stem cell transplant. This rearrangement joins TRBV20-1 to TRBJ2-2; D is unclear. The receptor was derived from a boy under two years old who had a stem cell transplant for SCID, so the T cells may come from the graft donor. The CDR3 is CSALITNTGELFF. The CDR3 coding sequence is TGCAGTGCTTTAATAACGAACACCGGGGAGCTGTTTTTT.